Following are 32 T cell receptor beta chains from one sample sequenced in a study of cytomegalovirus exposure and HLA in healthy donors. Primers: 60 Vbeta forward and 13 Jbeta reverse. The repertoire was sequenced with immunoSEQ multiplex PCR; TCRdb's copy has only in-frame clones and lacks some. The sample table sets out roughly 58,000 clones. The sample comprised PBMCs. The receptor source for this set is a woman in her forties or fifties in good health and CMV-seropositive.

This chain joins TRBV30 and TRBJ2-1; 10 nucleotides match TRBD2. V was pared by 3 bases and J by 4 bases, with 6 bases of the junction left unmatched. The CDR3 runs 15 residues. CDR1 GTSNPN and CDR2 SVGIG come from the germline V gene (reference sequence). The CDR3 nucleotides are TGTGCCTGGAGCACCGGGACTAGCGAATACAATGAGCAGTTCTTC. It is translated as CAWSTGTSEYNEQFF.

This chain joins TRBV7-2 and TRBJ1-2, with a weak D call TRBD1 (6 bases). Germline V gene data show CDR1 as SGHTA and CDR2 as FQGNSA. Trimming removed 5 bases at V and 4 bases at J, with 20 bases between. The CDR3 spans 16 residues. The CDR3 protein is CASSTTRGGVGYGYTF. Written as DNA, the CDR3 is TGTGCCAGCAGCACCACGAGGGGGGGCGTCGGCTATGGCTACACCTTC.

This chain uses TRBV10-3 with TRBJ2-7; D might be TRBD1 (5 bases). Germline V lookup: CDR1 ENHRY, CDR2 SYGVKD. V dropped 8 bases and J dropped 6 bases, with 11 bases sitting between them. This CDR3 contains 11 residues. The CDR3 here is CAIGASREQYF. The CDR3 bases are TGTGCCATCGGGGCCTCCCGCGAGCAGTACTTC.

J is TRBJ2-2 and V is TRBV9; 7 positions match TRBD1. The V gene end was trimmed by 4 bases and the J gene end by 6 bases; junction bases not matched to a gene: 12. Germline V lookup: CDR1 SGDLS, CDR2 YYNGEE. The CDR3 has 16 amino acids. The CDR3 protein is CASSPGQVLGAGELFF. DNA of the CDR3: TGTGCCAGCAGCCCCGGACAGGTGCTTGGTGCCGGGGAGCTGTTTTTT. Full variable domain (remainder filled in from reference TRBV9 and TRBJ2-2): DSGVTQTPKHLITATGQRVTLRCSPRSGDLSVYWYQQSLDQGLQFLIQYYNGEERAKGNILERFSAQQFPDLHSELNLSSLELGDSALYFCASSPGQVLGAGELFFGEGSRLTVL.

The genes are TRBV6-5 and TRBJ2-1, with TRBD1 matching over 10 bases. The CDR3 sequence is 16 residues long. With 4 bases clipped from V and 8 bases from J, the junction kept 11 bases outside the gene matches. CDR1 and CDR2 from the germline V gene are MNHEY and SVGAGI. CDR3 nucleotides: TGTGCCAGCAGTTCCCATGACAGGGGGCGCGTGGATGAGCAGTTCTTC. Its protein is CASSSHDRGRVDEQFF.

The chain uses TRBV4-3 and TRBJ1-6, with unresolved D. Trimming cost V 0 bases and J 1 base, with 4 bases left between them. CDR1 LGHNA and CDR2 YSLEER come from the germline V gene. The CDR3 is made up of 15 amino acids. In nucleotides, the CDR3 is TGCGCCAGCAGCCAAGACAGGTCCTATAATTCACCCCTCCACTTT. Amino acid sequence: CASSQDRSYNSPLHF.

This chain connects TRBV7-3 to TRBJ1-3; tentatively, D is TRBD1 (6 bases). The germline V gene has CDR1 SGHTA and CDR2 FQGTGA. The CDR3 spans 14 residues. V was cut by 3 bases and J by 1 base, with 7 bases left in between. This chain's CDR3 is CASSLDSSGNTIYF. The CDR3 coding sequence is TGTGCCAGCAGCTTGGACAGTTCTGGAAACACCATATATTTT.

V and J are TRBV5-1 and TRBJ1-1; the D gene is possibly TRBD1 (6 bases). Trimming removed 5 bases at V and 1 base at J, with 12 bases between. This CDR3 spans 14 amino acids. CDR1 and CDR2 (germline): SGHRS, YFSETQ. The CDR3 sequence is CASRLQGSNTEAFF. The CDR3 nucleotides read TGCGCCAGCAGGTTACAGGGCTCGAACACTGAAGCTTTCTTT.

The chain joins TRBV4-3 to TRBJ2-1, with unresolved D. Germline-derived CDR1 and CDR2 are LGHNA and YSLEER. The CDR3 has 14 residues. The germline V and J ends were trimmed by 2 bases and 5 bases, with 10 bases remaining between them. CDR3 DNA: TGCGCCAGCAGCCAAACAGATTTAGACAATGAGCAGTTCTTC. Residues: CASSQTDLDNEQFF.

The V call is TRBV7-2, the J call TRBJ1-2; 9 bases map to TRBD1. This CDR3 comprises 15 residues. Per germline, CDR1 SGHTA and CDR2 FQGNSA. V shed 6 bases and J 4 bases; nucleotides not matched to a gene: 9. The CDR3 DNA is TGTGCCAGCAGTTATCCTCTGGGACAGGGCTATGGCTACACCTTC. Translation: CASSYPLGQGYGYTF.

The chain recombines TRBV28 with TRBJ1-5; TRBD1 might be the D (5 bases). Deletions cut 3 bases from V and 4 bases from J, with 13 bases between. CDR1 is MDHEN, CDR2 SYDVKM, per germline. The CDR3 has 15 amino acids. The CDR3 reads CASSFRRGRNQPQHF. Here the CDR3 DNA reads TGTGCCAGCAGTTTTAGGCGGGGCCGTAATCAGCCCCAGCATTTT.

The chain uses TRBV5-1 and TRBJ2-7; TRBD2 aligns across 14 bases. J was trimmed by 5 bases and V by 4 bases; bases with no gene match: 2. The CDR3 is 14 amino acids. Germline CDR1 SGHRS, CDR2 YFSETQ. Written as DNA, the CDR3 is TGCGCCAGCAGCGCGGGACTAGCGGGGGACGAGCAGTACTTC. Its protein is CASSAGLAGDEQYF.

This sequence joins TRBV28 and TRBJ2-3; 8 nucleotides line up with TRBD1. Germline V gene sequence: CDR1 MDHEN, CDR2 SYDVKM. The CDR3 is 13 amino acids. V gave up 9 bases and J gave up 7 bases; unmatched junction bases: 9. The CDR3, as DNA: TGTGCCAGTTCGGACAGGGCCCCTAATACGCAGTATTTT. Translating gives CASSDRAPNTQYF.

This rearrangement joins TRBV6-5 to TRBJ1-5, with D possibly TRBD1 on 6 matching bases. Between the trimmed V and J ends, which lost 6 bases and 4 bases, there was a span of 16 bases. Germline V gene lookup returns CDR1 MNHEY and CDR2 SVGAGI. CDR3 length: 15 residues. Written as DNA, the CDR3 is TGTGCCAGCAGCCTGGGACAACCGACTAATCAGCCCCAGCATTTT. Translation: CASSLGQPTNQPQHF.

On this clone: One end of the junction is discordant with germline, which a read error may explain. The chain is built from TRBV4-1 and TRBJ1-5, with D unclear. There are 15 residues in the CDR3. Germline V gene sequence: CDR1 MGHRA, CDR2 YSYEKL. The CDR3 region has the DNA TGCGCCAGCAGTCAAGATATGCGAAGCGGTCAGCCCCAGCATTTT. This encodes CASSQDMRSGQPQHF.

This chain links TRBV4-3 with TRBJ2-2; 11 nucleotides align to TRBD1. The CDR3 is 16 residues long. The germline CDR1 and CDR2 sequences are LGHNA and YSLEER. Losses at the gene ends were 6 bases for V and 4 bases for J; bases not matched to a gene: 7. CDR3 sequence (DNA): TGCGCCAGCAGGCGCATGGGACAGGGGGGCACCGGGGAGCTGTTTTTT. Residues: CASRRMGQGGTGELFF.

CDR3 in DNA: TGTGCCAGCAGCTCGGACACGAACACTGAAGCTTTCTTT. Protein product: CASSSDTNTEAFF. The chain carries TRBV7-6 and TRBJ1-1; D is possibly TRBD1 (5 bases). Germline V gene data show CDR1 as SGHVS and CDR2 as FNYEAQ. The CDR3 sequence is 13 residues long. Deletions cut 4 bases from V and 1 base from J, with 7 bases between.

The chain is built from TRBV19 and TRBJ2-7, with 7 positions matching TRBD2. The CDR3 is 14 amino acids. Germline V gene sequence: CDR1 LNHDA, CDR2 SQIVND (reference sequence). J was trimmed by 0 bases and V by 7 bases; bases with no gene match: 6. DNA of the CDR3: TGTGCCAGTAACGGGGGGACCAGCTCCTACGAGCAGTACTTC. The encoded protein is CASNGGTSSYEQYF.

The genes are TRBV19 and TRBJ1-1, with D maybe TRBD1 (5 bases). V lost 1 base to trimming and J lost 11 bases, with 14 bases between them. CDR3 length equals 13 residues. In germline, CDR1 is LNHDA, CDR2 SQIVND (reference sequence). The CDR3 DNA follows: TGTGCCAGTAGTATAGCGTACAGGATAGGGGCTTTCTTT. This sequence encodes CASSIAYRIGAFF. Variable domain in full (rest from reference TRBV19 and TRBJ1-1): DGGITQSPKYLFRKEGQNVTLSCEQNLNHDAMYWYRQDPGQGLRLIYYSQIVNDFQKGDIAEGYSVSREKKESFPLTVTSAQKNPTAFYLCASSIAYRIGAFFGQGTRLTVV.

The chain combines TRBV4-1 with TRBJ2-1, with D possibly being TRBD2 (6 bases). The length of the CDR3 is 15 residues. V was cut by 4 bases and J by 2 bases, with 12 bases left in between. Germline-derived CDR1 and CDR2 are MGHRA and YSYEKL. As DNA, the CDR3 is TGCGCCAGCAGCCCCGGGAGTGGACCCTACAATGAGCAGTTCTTC. It codes for CASSPGSGPYNEQFF.

The V and J genes are TRBV7-9 and TRBJ2-2; 7 bases line up with TRBD2. This CDR3 is built from 14 residues. With V trimmed by 3 bases and J by 7 bases, 5 bases remained unmatched. Germline CDR1 is SEHNR and CDR2 is FQNEAQ (reference sequence). This chain's CDR3 is CASSLTGGFGELFF. CDR3 nucleotide sequence: TGTGCCAGCAGCTTGACGGGGGGTTTCGGGGAGCTGTTTTTT.

V and J are TRBV15 and TRBJ2-3; 11 bases map to TRBD1. With V trimmed by 3 bases and J by 3 bases, 2 bases remained unmatched. CDR3 length equals 15 residues. Looked up from germline, CDR1 is LNHNV and CDR2 is YYDKDF (reference sequence). The CDR3 loop is CATSRGQGDTDTQYF. CDR3 DNA sequence: TGTGCCACCAGCAGGGGACAGGGGGATACAGATACGCAGTATTTT.

The J gene is TRBJ2-7, the V gene TRBV18, with D possibly matching TRBD1 (8 bases). CDR1 and CDR2 from the germline V gene are KGHSH and LQKENI. The length of the CDR3 is 16 residues. V lost 6 bases to trimming and J lost 3 bases, with 21 bases between them. The chain's CDR3 is CASSRGMDRVLYEQYF. In nucleotides, the CDR3 is TGTGCCAGCTCGCGGGGGATGGACAGGGTCCTCTACGAGCAGTACTTC. Full variable domain (outside the CDR3, taken from reference TRBV18 and TRBJ2-7): NAGVMQNPRHLVRRRGQEARLRCSPMKGHSHVYWYRQLPEEGLKFMVYLQKENIIDESGMPKERFSAEFPKEGPSILRIQQVVRGDSAAYFCASSRGMDRVLYEQYFGPGTRLTVT.

V and J are TRBV7-2 and TRBJ2-3; tentatively, D is TRBD1 (7 bases). This CDR3 has 15 amino acids. From germline, CDR1 is SGHTA and CDR2 FQGNSA. V was shortened by 5 bases and J by 3 bases, with 15 bases between the two germline ends. The CDR3 DNA is TGTGCCAGCAGCCCATCCCCAGGGGGGACAGATACGCAGTATTTT. Translating it yields CASSPSPGGTDTQYF.

The chain joins TRBV5-1 to TRBJ2-1; tentatively, D is TRBD1 (9 bases). The CDR3 consists of 17 residues. The V and J ends lost 4 bases and 6 bases respectively, with 23 bases between them. Per germline, CDR1 SGHRS and CDR2 YFSETQ. This chain's CDR3 is CASSLDRGERESNEQFF. Here the CDR3 DNA reads TGCGCCAGCAGCCTGGACAGGGGAGAGCGGGAGAGCAATGAGCAGTTCTTC.

J is TRBJ1-1 and V is TRBV4-1; D ambiguous. The CDR3 runs to 15 residues. Trimming removed 0 bases at V and 3 bases at J, with 11 bases between. Germline-derived CDR1 and CDR2 are MGHRA and YSYEKL. CDR3 nucleotides: TGCGCCAGCAGCCAAGATTCGGACGGGGACACTGAAGCTTTCTTT. This translates into CASSQDSDGDTEAFF.

CDR3 residues: CASSRTSRAYEQYF. CDR3 coding DNA: TGTGCCAGTAGTAGGACTAGCAGGGCCTACGAGCAGTACTTC. The chain carries TRBV19 and TRBJ2-7, with 8 bases lining up with TRBD2. The germline CDR1 and CDR2 sequences are LNHDA and SQIVND (reference sequence). V shed 4 bases, J shed 2 bases, and the junction held 4 bases outside the gene matches. This CDR3 has 14 residues.

The chain links TRBV2 to TRBJ2-7; perhaps TRBD1 as D (5 bases). With 4 bases removed from V and 3 bases from J, the gap between germline ends came to 13 bases. CDR1 is SNHLY, CDR2 FYNNEI, per germline. The CDR3 runs 14 residues. The CDR3 loop reads CASSGAQGIYEQYF. The CDR3 DNA reads as TGTGCCAGCAGTGGAGCTCAGGGAATCTACGAGCAGTACTTC.

The rearrangement joins TRBV7-3 to TRBJ2-2; D not resolved. The germline gives CDR1 SGHTA, CDR2 FQGTGA. Trimming took 4 bases from V and 0 from J, leaving 3 bases between them. The CDR3 covers 13 residues. CDR3 bases: TGTGCCAGCAGCTCCTCGAACACCGGGGAGCTGTTTTTT. The encoded protein is CASSSSNTGELFF.

The V and J genes are TRBV30 and TRBJ2-5, with 10 positions matching TRBD2. The J call may be incorrect, as the DNA end agrees better with TRBJ2-7. CDR1 is GTSNPN and CDR2 is SVGIG in the germline V gene (reference sequence). This CDR3 has 14 amino acids. The CDR3 spells CAWSVLAGKLEQYF. Written as DNA, the CDR3 is TGTGCCTGGAGTGTACTAGCGGGAAAGCTCGAGCAGTACTTC.

This chain joins TRBV5-1 and TRBJ2-2, with D tentatively TRBD2 (7 bases). The germline gives CDR1 SGHRS, CDR2 YFSETQ. Trimming pared 6 bases from V and 0 bases from J, leaving 18 bases between. CDR3 size: 17 residues. The CDR3: CASILMGGTPNTGELFF. DNA of the CDR3: TGCGCCAGCATCTTAATGGGGGGGACACCGAACACCGGGGAGCTGTTTTTT.

The chain is built from TRBV20-1 and TRBJ1-5; D gene uncertain. With 6 bases removed from V and 1 base from J, the gap between germline ends came to 4 bases. The V gene's germline CDR1 is DFQATT and CDR2 SNEGSKA (reference sequence). CDR3 length: 11 amino acids. Here the CDR3 reads CSATSNQPQHF. The CDR3 DNA follows: TGCAGTGCAACAAGCAATCAGCCCCAGCATTTT.